A selection of T cell receptor beta chains follows, all from one sample in a study of T cell responses to AZD1222 COVID-19 vaccine. Repertoires were generated with immunoSEQ multiplex PCR, while TCRdb's copy carries only in-frame clones and drops some. The table lists 250,000 to 300,000 clones, approximately 94% of them singletons. Sequencing was performed on peripheral blood, taken 28 days after the second AZD1222 dose. Every receptor here comes from an adult who received the AZD1222 COVID-19 vaccine. CDR3s include the opening cysteine and the closing phenylalanine or tryptophan. The D gene is left open where the match is weak. The listing skips clone size in some rows; elsewhere it reads once, few, many or a size class.

d_gene: NA; j_gene: TRBJ2-1; abundance: NA; v_gene: TRBV7-2; CDR3nt: TGTGCCAGCAGCTTACAGGGGAGCGATTCGAATGAGCAGTTCTTC; CDR3aa: CASSLQGSDSNEQFF
d_gene: TRBD1; j_gene: TRBJ1-2; abundance: NA; v_gene: TRBV29-1; CDR3nt: TGCAGCGCACTGGGACAGGGGGTTGGCTACACCTTC; CDR3aa: CSALGQGVGYTF
d_gene: TRBD1; j_gene: TRBJ2-2; abundance: NA; v_gene: TRBV27; CDR3nt: TGTGCCAGCTCCCCCCTTGGGACAGGTGCCACCGGGGAGCTGTTTTTT; CDR3aa: CASSPLGTGATGELFF
d_gene: NA; j_gene: TRBJ2-7; abundance: once; v_gene: TRBV5-1; CDR3nt: TGCGCCAGCAGCCAGGGACAACCTGGGTCCTACGAGCAGTACTTC; CDR3aa: CASSQGQPGSYEQYF
d_gene: NA; j_gene: TRBJ1-5; abundance: NA; v_gene: TRBV2; CDR3nt: TGTGCCAGCAGCTTTGGTCAGGGAGCGAATCAGCCCCAGCATTTT; CDR3aa: CASSFGQGANQPQHF
d_gene: NA; j_gene: TRBJ1-3; abundance: NA; v_gene: TRBV5-5; CDR3nt: TGTGCCAGCAGCTCAACTGGGTCCGCGGGCTCTGGAAACACCATATATTTT; CDR3aa: CASSSTGSAGSGNTIYF
d_gene: NA; j_gene: TRBJ1-6; abundance: NA; v_gene: TRBV4-2; CDR3nt: TGTGCCAGCAGCCAAGATAGGGAGTCGGGAGATTGGAATTCACCCCTCCACTTT; CDR3aa: CASSQDRESGDWNSPLHF
d_gene: NA; j_gene: TRBJ1-2; abundance: NA; v_gene: TRBV28; CDR3nt: TGTGCCAGCAGTTTATCCCTCCCGGGGATCTATGGCTACACCTTC; CDR3aa: CASSLSLPGIYGYTF
d_gene: NA; j_gene: TRBJ2-2; abundance: NA; v_gene: TRBV11-3; CDR3nt: TGTGCCAGCAGCTTAGGCGGACCTCGCACCGGGGAGCTGTTTTTT; CDR3aa: CASSLGGPRTGELFF
d_gene: NA; j_gene: TRBJ1-2; abundance: NA; v_gene: TRBV29-1; CDR3nt: TGCAGCGTGCCTTCGGCTTCCGGGGGCTACACCTTC; CDR3aa: CSVPSASGGYTF
d_gene: NA; j_gene: TRBJ1-3; abundance: few; v_gene: TRBV7-2; CDR3nt: TGTGCCAGCAGCTTAGTTGGCGGGGCGAGGGGAAACACCATATATTTT; CDR3aa: CASSLVGGARGNTIYF
d_gene: NA; j_gene: TRBJ1-2; abundance: NA; v_gene: TRBV6-5; CDR3nt: TGTGCCAGCGGGGGGGGAGGCTATGGCTACACCTTC; CDR3aa: CASGGGGYGYTF
d_gene: NA; j_gene: TRBJ2-5; abundance: NA; v_gene: TRBV21-1; CDR3nt: TGTGCCAGCGGAGGAGGATCAGGTCAAGAGACCCAGTACTTC; CDR3aa: CASGGGSGQETQYF
d_gene: NA; j_gene: TRBJ1-1; abundance: NA; v_gene: TRBV19; CDR3nt: TGTGCCAGTAGTGGGAGGGGCACTGAAGCTTTCTTT; CDR3aa: CASSGRGTEAFF
d_gene: TRBD1; j_gene: TRBJ2-3; abundance: NA; v_gene: TRBV19; CDR3nt: TGTGCCAGTAGACAGGACAGGGAGCCAGATACGCAGTATTTT; CDR3aa: CASRQDREPDTQYF
d_gene: TRBD1; j_gene: TRBJ2-7; abundance: once; v_gene: TRBV9; CDR3nt: TGTGCCAGCAGCGTAGGGGACAGGGCTTCCTACGAGCAGTACTTC; CDR3aa: CASSVGDRASYEQYF
d_gene: NA; j_gene: TRBJ1-6; abundance: NA; v_gene: TRBV6-5; CDR3nt: TGTGCCAGCAGTTACTCCGGACAGAGATATTCACCCCTCCACTTT; CDR3aa: CASSYSGQRYSPLHF
d_gene: TRBD2; j_gene: TRBJ2-1; abundance: NA; v_gene: TRBV19; CDR3nt: TGTGCCAGTAGTGAGCGGGGACTAGCGGGGGGACAGACATTATCCTACAATGAGCAGTTCTTC; CDR3aa: CASSERGLAGGQTLSYNEQFF
d_gene: NA; j_gene: TRBJ1-3; abundance: NA; v_gene: TRBV5-6; CDR3nt: TGTGCCAGCAGCTCCAAATCTTGGGGAGGAAACACCATATATTTT; CDR3aa: CASSSKSWGGNTIYF
d_gene: TRBD1; j_gene: TRBJ1-4; abundance: NA; v_gene: TRBV28; CDR3nt: TGTGCCAGCCGGGACAGGGATAATGAAAAACTGTTTTTT; CDR3aa: CASRDRDNEKLFF
d_gene: NA; j_gene: TRBJ1-5; abundance: NA; v_gene: TRBV24-1; CDR3nt: TGTGCCACCAGTGATTCCGGGTATAGCAATCAGCCCCAGCATTTT; CDR3aa: CATSDSGYSNQPQHF
d_gene: NA; j_gene: TRBJ2-7; abundance: NA; v_gene: TRBV10-1; CDR3nt: TGCGCCAGCAGGGGACGGGGAACCTACGAGCAGTACTTC; CDR3aa: CASRGRGTYEQYF
d_gene: NA; j_gene: TRBJ1-2; abundance: NA; v_gene: TRBV19; CDR3nt: TGTGCCAGTAGAGATCCCGGGGGAAACTATGGCTACACCTTC; CDR3aa: CASRDPGGNYGYTF
d_gene: NA; j_gene: TRBJ1-2; abundance: NA; v_gene: TRBV3-1/TRBV3-2; CDR3nt: TGTGCCAGCAGCCAAGGTCAGGAGTATAACGGCTACACCTTC; CDR3aa: CASSQGQEYNGYTF
d_gene: NA; j_gene: TRBJ2-7; abundance: NA; v_gene: TRBV18; CDR3nt: TGTGCCAGCTCACCTGCACGGGGGTCCTACGAGCAGTACTTC; CDR3aa: CASSPARGSYEQYF
d_gene: TRBD1; j_gene: TRBJ1-2; abundance: NA; v_gene: TRBV30; CDR3nt: TGTGCCTGGAGGGGACAGAAACCCTATGGCTACACCTTC; CDR3aa: CAWRGQKPYGYTF
d_gene: TRBD2; j_gene: TRBJ2-1; abundance: NA; v_gene: TRBV3-1/TRBV3-2; CDR3nt: TGTGCCAGCAGCTCTCTTTGGGAGGGGGAGCAGTTCTTC; CDR3aa: CASSSLWEGEQFF
d_gene: NA; j_gene: TRBJ1-5; abundance: NA; v_gene: TRBV12-3/TRBV12-4; CDR3nt: TGTGCCAGCAGTTTAAGGGTATTCCAGCCCCAGCATTTT; CDR3aa: CASSLRVFQPQHF
d_gene: NA; j_gene: TRBJ2-5; abundance: NA; v_gene: TRBV24-1; CDR3nt: TGTGCCACCAGTGCAACCGGCTTTGGGACCCAGTACTTC; CDR3aa: CATSATGFGTQYF
d_gene: NA; j_gene: TRBJ1-4; abundance: NA; v_gene: TRBV28; CDR3nt: TGTGCCAGCAGTTTCTTCTCACCGGGCCCCAGGACTAATGAAAAACTGTTTTTT; CDR3aa: CASSFFSPGPRTNEKLFF
d_gene: NA; j_gene: TRBJ1-5; abundance: NA; v_gene: TRBV11-2; CDR3nt: TGTGCCAGCAGCTTAGAAATCCGGGATCAGCCCCAGCATTTT; CDR3aa: CASSLEIRDQPQHF
d_gene: NA; j_gene: TRBJ2-5; abundance: NA; v_gene: TRBV7-3; CDR3nt: TGTGCCAGCAGCTTAGTGGGTTGGGGGGAGACCCAGTACTTC; CDR3aa: CASSLVGWGETQYF
d_gene: NA; j_gene: TRBJ2-3; abundance: NA; v_gene: TRBV5-4; CDR3nt: TGTGCCAGCAGCTTGGGGGGCGAGGATACGCAGTATTTT; CDR3aa: CASSLGGEDTQYF
d_gene: TRBD1; j_gene: TRBJ2-3; abundance: NA; v_gene: TRBV28; CDR3nt: TGTGCCAGCAGTTTAACCGCTCCGGGACAGGGTGCAGATACGCAGTATTTT; CDR3aa: CASSLTAPGQGADTQYF
d_gene: NA; j_gene: TRBJ2-3; abundance: NA; v_gene: TRBV19; CDR3nt: TGTGCCAGTAGTAGGGGCCCCCGGGGGGATACGCAGTATTTT; CDR3aa: CASSRGPRGDTQYF
d_gene: TRBD2; j_gene: TRBJ2-7; abundance: NA; v_gene: TRBV19; CDR3nt: TGTGCCAGTAGTATCACTAGCGGGGGGTACGAGCAGTACTTC; CDR3aa: CASSITSGGYEQYF
d_gene: NA; j_gene: TRBJ1-5; abundance: NA; v_gene: TRBV18; CDR3nt: TGTGCCAGCTCACCACAGTTTACTAACAATCAGCCCCAGCATTTT; CDR3aa: CASSPQFTNNQPQHF
d_gene: TRBD1; j_gene: TRBJ2-1; abundance: NA; v_gene: TRBV12-3/TRBV12-4; CDR3nt: TGTGCCAGCAGCTCGGACAGGGCCAATGAGCAGTTCTTC; CDR3aa: CASSSDRANEQFF
d_gene: NA; j_gene: TRBJ2-7; abundance: NA; v_gene: TRBV28; CDR3nt: TGTGCCAGCAGTCCCGCGGGGAGGAGGCTTTCCTACGAGCAGTACTTC; CDR3aa: CASSPAGRRLSYEQYF
d_gene: TRBD1; j_gene: TRBJ1-6; abundance: once; v_gene: TRBV6-2/TRBV6-3; CDR3nt: TGTGCCAGCAGTTACACCCCATACAGGGGGCGAGGTTCACCCCTCCACTTT; CDR3aa: CASSYTPYRGRGSPLHF
d_gene: NA; j_gene: TRBJ2-1; abundance: NA; v_gene: TRBV6-5; CDR3nt: TGTGCCAGCAGTTACTCAGAGTCATGGGAGCAGTTCTTC; CDR3aa: CASSYSESWEQFF
d_gene: TRBD1; j_gene: TRBJ1-2; abundance: NA; v_gene: TRBV6-6; CDR3nt: TGTGCCAGCAGCTCACAGGGGAACTATGGCTACACCTTC; CDR3aa: CASSSQGNYGYTF
d_gene: NA; j_gene: TRBJ2-1; abundance: NA; v_gene: TRBV6-6; CDR3nt: TGTGCCAGCAGTTCTTACGATAGCGGAGGCTACAATGAGCAGTTCTTC; CDR3aa: CASSSYDSGGYNEQFF
d_gene: NA; j_gene: TRBJ2-7; abundance: NA; v_gene: TRBV11-2; CDR3nt: TGTGCCAGCAGCCGGACTTCCCCCTCCTACGAGCAGTACTTC; CDR3aa: CASSRTSPSYEQYF
d_gene: NA; j_gene: TRBJ2-3; abundance: NA; v_gene: TRBV2; CDR3nt: TGTGCCAGCAGTGGACGTGGAGATACGCAGTATTTT; CDR3aa: CASSGRGDTQYF
d_gene: NA; j_gene: TRBJ2-5; abundance: NA; v_gene: TRBV11-2; CDR3nt: TGTGCCAGCAGCTTAGATCTGAATAGGAGAGAGACCCAGTACTTC; CDR3aa: CASSLDLNRRETQYF
d_gene: NA; j_gene: TRBJ1-2; abundance: once; v_gene: TRBV5-1; CDR3nt: TGCGCCAGCAGCTTGGAGCCAGGCAATGGCTACACCTTC; CDR3aa: CASSLEPGNGYTF
d_gene: NA; j_gene: TRBJ2-7; abundance: NA; v_gene: TRBV10-3; CDR3nt: TGTGCCATCAGTGTGCGGGACGAGCAGTACTTC; CDR3aa: CAISVRDEQYF
d_gene: NA; j_gene: TRBJ1-5; abundance: once; v_gene: TRBV3-1/TRBV3-2; CDR3nt: TGTGCCAGCAGCCAGGGCTTAACGGGTCAGCCCCAGCATTTT; CDR3aa: CASSQGLTGQPQHF
d_gene: NA; j_gene: TRBJ2-7; abundance: NA; v_gene: TRBV10-1; CDR3nt: TGCGCCAGCAGTGAGGGTAAAGGTTCCTACGAGCAGTACTTC; CDR3aa: CASSEGKGSYEQYF
d_gene: NA; j_gene: TRBJ1-2; abundance: NA; v_gene: TRBV7-9; CDR3nt: TGTGCCAGCAGCTCAACACTTAGGGGCAGGGAGCTCGGCTACACCTTC; CDR3aa: CASSSTLRGRELGYTF
d_gene: TRBD2; j_gene: TRBJ2-3; abundance: NA; v_gene: TRBV7-9; CDR3nt: TGTGCCAGCAGCTTAGTCAGCGGGGGGACTACAGATACGCAGTATTTT; CDR3aa: CASSLVSGGTTDTQYF
d_gene: NA; j_gene: TRBJ2-1; abundance: NA; v_gene: TRBV24-1; CDR3nt: TGTGCCACCAGTGATTTGAGGAGCCCGGGTGAGCAGTTCTTC; CDR3aa: CATSDLRSPGEQFF
d_gene: NA; j_gene: TRBJ1-1; abundance: NA; v_gene: TRBV12-3/TRBV12-4; CDR3nt: TGTGCCAGCGGGCTTGGGGGTGAAGCTTTCTTT; CDR3aa: CASGLGGEAFF
d_gene: NA; j_gene: TRBJ1-1; abundance: NA; v_gene: TRBV6-5; CDR3nt: TGTGCCAGCAGACCCGGCGGGGGGTTCGACACTGAAGCTTTCTTT; CDR3aa: CASRPGGGFDTEAFF